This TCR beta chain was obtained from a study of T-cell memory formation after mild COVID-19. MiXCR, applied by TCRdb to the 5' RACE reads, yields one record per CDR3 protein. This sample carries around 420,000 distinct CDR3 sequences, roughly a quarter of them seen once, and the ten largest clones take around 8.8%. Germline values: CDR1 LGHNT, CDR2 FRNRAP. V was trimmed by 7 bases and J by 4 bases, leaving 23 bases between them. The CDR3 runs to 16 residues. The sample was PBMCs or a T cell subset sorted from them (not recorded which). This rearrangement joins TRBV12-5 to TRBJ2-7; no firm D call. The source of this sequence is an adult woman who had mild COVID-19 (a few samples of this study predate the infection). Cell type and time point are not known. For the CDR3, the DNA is TGTGCTAGTGCTCAATCCGGAGAGTTGGGTGTATACGAGCAGTACTTC. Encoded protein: CASAQSGELGVYEQYF.